This T cell receptor beta chain was observed in a study of blood T cells in healthy people across ages (dated by TCRdb to 2015 to 2017). Context from the whole study: In model experiments, roughly one uniquely barcoded TCR beta cDNA molecule per two T cells was captured by template switching. The study measured age-related changes in TCR beta repertoire diversity using deep sequencing normalized with unique cDNA molecular identifiers. Four age groups were formed from the donors: young (average approximately 15 years), middle-aged (approximately 40), aged (about 68) and long-lived (roughly 88). Donors of different ages were randomly distributed across sequencing lanes to avoid experimental bias. The study analyzed two additional independent replicas of 1 million unique cDNA reads from the same blood draw for two donors, one aged 18 to 30 and one aged 80 or older. Study-wide conclusions, independent of this receptor: Because donor CMV infection status was unknown, age-related changes in expanded clonotypes were potentially confounded. A strong correlation was found between observed TCR beta diversity and the percentage of naive T cells measured by flow cytometry. As age increased, observed TCR beta diversity per million T cells dropped in a roughly linear way, and a significant reduction was already evident by age 40. Compared with the aged group, the long-lived group had more naive CD4+ T cells, fewer expanded clones and increased TCR diversity, a pattern suggesting age selection. Conclusive comparison of naive and antigen-experienced compartments was prevented by the profiling of bulk unsorted PBMCs. Estimates of total diversity from one million sequenced T cells were regarded as lower bounds and underestimates.

About this clonotype itself: The antigen this receptor binds is unknown. Within one base of it there is no much larger clone, and no base qualities were kept.

The 39 donors, aged about 6 to 95 years, were systemically healthy Caucasian individuals from Russia. Around 10 milliliters of peripheral blood were collected from each donor into EDTA-treated Vacutainer tubes. Ficoll-Paque density-gradient centrifugation was used to isolate PBMCs, with at least 6.5 million per sample. Trizol reagent was used to extract total RNA from PBMCs, with at least 5.5 micrograms per sample. For every donor, an aliquot of PBMCs went through flow cytometry to measure the percentages of naive CD45RAhigh/CD27high T cells. The CDR3 holds 13 amino acids from the cysteine to the phenylalanine. Only the CDR3 part of the read is kept: 39 bases, read in frame from the first base. At the junction V is shortened by 8 bases and J by 2 bases, with 11 bases in between. Reading the germline V gene gives CDR1 SGHTA and CDR2 FQGNSA. Library prep was done by 5' RACE. These reads were obtained on an Illumina HiSeq 2500. The second PCR ran for roughly 6 to 11 cycles and used a J-beta primer mix along with a sample-barcoded 5' primer. Each TCR beta cDNA molecule received a unique molecular identifier from a template-switch 5' adaptor carrying 12 random nucleotides. At least 2.5 million CDR3-containing paired-end reads were obtained from each sample. First-strand cDNA synthesis was performed from all RNA using the Mint cDNA synthesis kit, with priming by a TRBC-specific oligonucleotide. Following uracil-DNA glycosylase treatment, all cDNA underwent a first 18-cycle PCR with the universal primers M1SS and BC2_uni_R. In the original analysis: Normalization of each sample was performed by random selection of 1 million high-quality reads, each carrying a distinct molecular identifier. Instead of being binned into consensus sequences, reads that shared molecular identifiers were thrown out. CDR3 identification, clonotype clustering and error correction used MiTCR with a Q25 quality threshold and the strictest error-elimination algorithm. A nonparametric unseen species model with Euler transformation was used to estimate a lower bound on total TCR beta diversity. Starting from the raw public reads, TCRdb applied fastp trimming at Q25, assembled clones with MiXCR and retained in-frame beta chains. Under each unique CDR3 protein, matching rows form one entry showing the most common genes and DNA. These V and J calls rely on TCRdb rather than the paper's analysis. The table for this sample lists about 1 million distinct CDR3 sequences; under 45% of them were counted only once. The ten largest account for approximately 17% of the sample.

Specimen: blood. This TCR was sampled from a woman in her sixties in good health. Rearrangement joined TRBV7-2 to TRBJ2-3; confidence is insufficient to name the D gene. CDR3 loop: CASHGQHTDTQYF. The nucleotides read TGTGCCAGCCACGGTCAACACACAGATACGCAGTATTTT.